This T cell receptor (beta chain) was obtained from a study of cytomegalovirus exposure and HLA in healthy donors. Researchers ran the PCR with 60 Vbeta and 13 Jbeta primers. The repertoire was sequenced with immunoSEQ multiplex PCR; TCRdb's copy has only in-frame clones and lacks some. Here the sample spans some 90,000 clones, 60% to 80% being singletons. Germline V gene sequence: CDR1 SGHRS, CDR2 YFSETQ. Trimming took 4 bases from V and 6 from J; bases not matched to a gene: 11. There are 16 residues in the CDR3. General observations from the study: In an earlier analysis, productive rearrangement rates for most beta V segments clustered near 87% or 30%.

As for this clone: Its antigen is undetermined.

Sequenced: PBMCs. The rearrangement uses TRBV5-1 and TRBJ2-1; TRBD2 matches 9 bases. This receptor was obtained from a female donor in good health and CMV-seronegative. CDR3 in DNA: TGCGCCAGCAGCACCCTGAGACTAGCGGAGGGCAATGAGCAGTTCTTC. Its translation is CASSTLRLAEGNEQFF.